The present entry profiles one T cell receptor beta chain with its context. The sample originates from a study of blood T cell repertoires in COVID-19. Study details: The United States, Italy and Spain were the sources of the acute and convalescent COVID-19 samples. From T cells, B-cell-depleted T cells, or PBMCs came the material, which was cDNA or gDNA.

The V and J ends lost 0 bases and 3 bases, in that order; junction bases with no gene match: 1. Looked up from germline, CDR1 is SGDLS and CDR2 is YYNGEE. This CDR3 spans 14 amino acids. Original analysis: For nucleated cells, counts were estimated from reference gene primer amplification. The protocol was immunoSEQ multiplex PCR, while the TCRdb copy is restricted to in-frame clones and leaves out a portion. That table is the source of V, J and clone size, and D and trimming were worked out from the DNA. The sample lists 95,000 to 150,000 clones, around 82% occurring once. The sequencing input was peripheral blood. J is TRBJ2-7 and V is TRBV9; TRBD2 aligns across 9 bases. The TCR comes from a human donor in a cohort sampled during active COVID-19. CDR3 sequence (DNA): TGTGCCAGCAGCGTAGGCGGGGGGGACTACGAGCAGTACTTC. This sequence encodes CASSVGGGDYEQYF.